The 20 T cell receptor beta chains given below trace back to one sample, sequenced in a study of lymphopenia after photon versus proton radiotherapy (dated by TCRdb to about 2019). Library construction relied on the immunoSEQ multiplex PCR assay. Imported from immuneACCESS, the table was reduced by TCRdb to in-frame sequences with V and J called. These copies leave out some clones; in studies compared against another copy, an unresolved V gene accounts for under half, and the cause of the remainder is not known. This sample gives roughly 14,000 clones in total; about nine tenths of them show up just once. The top ten clonotypes cover around a tenth of the sample. Sample: peripheral blood, taken from a patient treated with proton-based radiotherapy. Source of these receptors: a man aged 70-80 years with pancreatic cancer.

The V gene is TRBV25-1, the J gene TRBJ1-4; 10 nucleotides agree with TRBD1. Germline lookup yields CDR1 MGHDK and CDR2 SYGVNS. J was trimmed by 2 bases and V by 8 bases; bases with no gene match: 14. The CDR3 is 18 amino acids. In DNA, the CDR3 is TGTGCCAGCTGTGCCGTTACGGGACAGGGGCCCACTAATGAAAAACTGTTTTTT. Its translation: CASCAVTGQGPTNEKLFF.

The gene calls are TRBV25-1 and TRBJ2-1; TRBD1 is a possible D gene (6 bases). V was clipped by 3 bases and J by 4 bases, with 10 bases between them. The CDR3 sequence is 14 residues long. Germline CDR1 and CDR2: MGHDK and SYGVNS. CDR3 nucleotides: TGTGCCAGCAGTGATACAGGGATATACAATGAGCAGTTCTTC. Translated, it gives CASSDTGIYNEQFF.

The genes are TRBV7-9 and TRBJ2-3; TRBD1 is a possible D gene (5 bases). Germline lookup yields CDR1 SEHNR and CDR2 FQNEAQ (reference sequence). This CDR3 is 15 amino acids long. V was clipped by 3 bases and J by 1 base, with 11 bases between them. The CDR3 region is CASSFGQGRTDTQYF. CDR3 DNA: TGTGCCAGCAGCTTTGGGCAGGGCCGCACAGATACGCAGTATTTT.

The rearrangement uses TRBV9 and TRBJ2-4; D gene unclear. The germline V and J ends were trimmed by 0 bases and 3 bases, with 10 bases remaining between them. Germline V gene data show CDR1 as SGDLS and CDR2 as YYNGEE. The CDR3 has 15 residues. CDR3 DNA sequence: TGTGCCAGCAGCGTAGCGGAAGGGAACAAAAACATTCAGTACTTC. Encoded protein: CASSVAEGNKNIQYF.

V gene TRBV4-1 combines with J gene TRBJ2-1; 8 bases match TRBD2. Per the germline V gene, CDR1 is MGHRA and CDR2 is YSYEKL. V shed 0 bases and J 4 bases; nucleotides not matched to a gene: 8. The CDR3 extends over 17 amino acids. CDR3 region: CASSQDWAGGPYNEQFF. The CDR3 DNA sequence: TGCGCCAGCAGCCAAGATTGGGCGGGAGGCCCGTACAATGAGCAGTTCTTC.

This clone has just one count. The chain couples TRBV5-1 to TRBJ1-1, with 8 bases aligning to TRBD1. The CDR3 runs to 15 residues. The germline V gene has CDR1 SGHRS and CDR2 YFSETQ. V shed 2 bases, J shed 1 base, and the junction held 4 bases outside the gene matches. The CDR3 is CASSLSGTGNTEAFF. The CDR3 DNA is TGCGCCAGCAGCTTATCCGGGACAGGGAACACTGAAGCTTTCTTT. Using reference TRBV5-1 and TRBJ1-1 for the parts outside the CDR3, the full variable domain is KAGVTQTPRYLIKTRGQQVTLSCSPISGHRSVSWYQQTPGQGLQFLFEYFSETQRNKGNFPGRFSGRQFSNSRSEMNVSTLELGDSALYLCASSLSGTGNTEAFFGQGTRLTVV.

V is TRBV29-1 and J is TRBJ2-3; 8 nucleotides agree with TRBD1. The CDR3 runs to 15 residues. Germline loops: CDR1 SQVTM, CDR2 ANQGSEA. Trimming removed 4 bases from V and 0 bases from J; junction bases left unmatched: 6. CDR3 region: CSVVQGAHSTDTQYF. The CDR3 DNA follows: TGCAGCGTTGTCCAGGGGGCTCATAGCACAGATACGCAGTATTTT.

This clone was observed a few times. This rearrangement joins TRBV6-6 to TRBJ2-4; unclear D gene. The CDR3 has 14 amino acids. Trimming took 7 bases from V and 2 from J, leaving 12 bases between them. Germline CDR1 and CDR2: MNHNY and SVGAGI (reference sequence). The CDR3 coding sequence is TGTGCCAGCACTTTAGACATTACCAAAAACATTCAGTACTTC. This translates into CASTLDITKNIQYF.

The V call is TRBV7-2, the J call TRBJ1-4, with D possibly TRBD1 on 6 matching bases. The CDR3 is made up of 14 amino acids. Germline V CDR1 and CDR2: SGHTA, FQGNSA. The V end lost 2 bases, the J end lost 8 bases, and 12 bases lay between the germline ends. CDR3 sequence reads: CASSLRGGREKLFF. CDR3 sequence (DNA): TGTGCCAGCAGCTTACGGGGGGGGCGGGAAAAACTGTTTTTT.

V gene TRBV25-1 combines with J gene TRBJ2-1, with a possible D match to TRBD1 (7 bases). This CDR3 has 16 amino acids. The V end was cut by 4 bases, the J end by 8 bases, with 21 bases between. Germline lookup yields CDR1 MGHDK and CDR2 SYGVNS. Written as DNA, the CDR3 is TGTGCCAGCAGTGCACGGAGGGGGACCGACAGGGATGAGCAGTTCTTC. Translation: CASSARRGTDRDEQFF. Supplemented by reference TRBV25-1 and TRBJ2-1, the full variable domain reads EADIYQTPRYLVIGTGKKITLECSQTMGHDKMYWYQQDPGMELHLIHYSYGVNSTEKGDLSSESTVSRIRTEHFPLTLESARPSHTSQYLCASSARRGTDRDEQFFGPGTRLTVL.

This rearrangement joins TRBV14 to TRBJ1-2; 8 bases match TRBD1. Germline values: CDR1 SGHDN, CDR2 FVKESK. This CDR3 is 14 amino acids long. J was trimmed by 8 bases and V by 3 bases; bases with no gene match: 8. The CDR3 DNA is TGTGCCAGCAGCCACCTGACAGGGGCGGGGGGCTACACCTTC. It yields the protein CASSHLTGAGGYTF.

V usage is TRBV6-1 and J usage is TRBJ2-7, with D unclear. The CDR3 is made up of 14 amino acids. Trimming cost V 1 base and J 2 bases, with 9 bases left between them. Germline V lookup: CDR1 MNHNS, CDR2 SASEGT. DNA of the CDR3: TGTGCCAGCAGTGAAGAGGCCCCGACCTACGAGCAGTACTTC. Its translation is CASSEEAPTYEQYF.

This sequence joins TRBV6-1 and TRBJ1-1, with D perhaps TRBD1 (6 bases). V was shortened by 3 bases and J by 0 bases, with 8 bases between the two germline ends. This CDR3 has 14 amino acids. Per the germline V gene, CDR1 is MNHNS and CDR2 is SASEGT. CDR3 nucleotides: TGTGCCAGCAGTGAGAACAGGGTGAACACTGAAGCTTTCTTT. This gives the protein CASSENRVNTEAFF.

The CDR3 coding sequence is TGTGCCAGCAGCTTGGAGAGACCCGGGGGGGAGACCCAGTACTTC. Protein product: CASSLERPGGETQYF. The rearrangement joins TRBV5-4 to TRBJ2-5, with TRBD2 identical over 7 bases. Trimming removed 0 bases from V and 5 bases from J; junction bases left unmatched: 7. This CDR3 spans 15 amino acids. Germline V lookup: CDR1 SGHNT, CDR2 YYREEE (reference sequence).

V is TRBV2 and J is TRBJ2-1, with D perhaps matching TRBD2 (7 bases). Trimming took 6 bases from V and 3 from J, leaving 15 bases between them. The CDR3 loop spans 15 amino acids. The germline V gene has CDR1 SNHLY and CDR2 FYNNEI. This CDR3 reads CASRRGGGGYNEQFF. CDR3 bases: TGTGCCAGCAGAAGGGGGGGCGGGGGCTACAATGAGCAGTTCTTC.

The J gene is TRBJ2-1, the V gene TRBV19; 7 nucleotides match TRBD2. This CDR3 is built from 15 residues. Germline V gene data show CDR1 as LNHDA and CDR2 as SQIVND (reference sequence). The J segment lost 0 bases and the V segment lost 4 bases, leaving 3 bases of the junction unmatched. The CDR3 region has the DNA TGTGCCAGTAGTACAACTAGCGCCTCCTACAATGAGCAGTTCTTC. This gives the protein CASSTTSASYNEQFF. The variable domain in full, with the rest retrieved from reference TRBV19 and TRBJ2-1, is DGGITQSPKYLFRKEGQNVTLSCEQNLNHDAMYWYRQDPGQGLRLIYYSQIVNDFQKGDIAEGYSVSREKKESFPLTVTSAQKNPTAFYLCASSTTSASYNEQFFGPGTRLTVL.

V usage is TRBV18 and J usage is TRBJ2-3, with TRBD1 matching 7 bases. Germline V gives CDR1 KGHSH, CDR2 LQKENI. V shed 6 bases and J 0 bases; nucleotides not matched to a gene: 3. The CDR3 contains 14 residues. Written as DNA, the CDR3 is TGTGCCAGCTCCGGGACAGCTAGCACAGATACGCAGTATTTT. As protein: CASSGTASTDTQYF.

The chain carries TRBV5-1 and TRBJ2-3; 11 nucleotides agree with TRBD1. The V segment lost 5 bases and the J segment 6 bases; nucleotides outside the gene matches: 8. Germline V lookup: CDR1 SGHRS, CDR2 YFSETQ. The CDR3 contains 15 residues. CDR3 nucleotides: TGCGCCAGCAGGGCCGGGACAGGGGGTGGGGATACGCAGTATTTT. This codes for CASRAGTGGGDTQYF.

The chain combines TRBV11-2 with TRBJ1-1; D gene ambiguous. The CDR3 is 15 amino acids. Looked up from germline, CDR1 is SGHAT and CDR2 is FQNNGV. V shed 3 bases and J shed 4 bases, with 15 bases lying between them. Written as DNA, the CDR3 is TGTGCCAGCAGCTTCCGTTTAGGGTTGGGCACTGAAGCTTTCTTT. This gives the protein CASSFRLGLGTEAFF.

The chain couples TRBV5-1 to TRBJ1-4; D uncertain. Germline V gene sequence: CDR1 SGHRS, CDR2 YFSETQ. V dropped 0 bases and J dropped 8 bases, with 8 bases sitting between them. This CDR3 comprises 13 residues. The CDR3 loop is CASSLGRVEKLFF. CDR3 in DNA: TGCGCCAGCAGCTTGGGACGGGTGGAAAAACTGTTTTTT.